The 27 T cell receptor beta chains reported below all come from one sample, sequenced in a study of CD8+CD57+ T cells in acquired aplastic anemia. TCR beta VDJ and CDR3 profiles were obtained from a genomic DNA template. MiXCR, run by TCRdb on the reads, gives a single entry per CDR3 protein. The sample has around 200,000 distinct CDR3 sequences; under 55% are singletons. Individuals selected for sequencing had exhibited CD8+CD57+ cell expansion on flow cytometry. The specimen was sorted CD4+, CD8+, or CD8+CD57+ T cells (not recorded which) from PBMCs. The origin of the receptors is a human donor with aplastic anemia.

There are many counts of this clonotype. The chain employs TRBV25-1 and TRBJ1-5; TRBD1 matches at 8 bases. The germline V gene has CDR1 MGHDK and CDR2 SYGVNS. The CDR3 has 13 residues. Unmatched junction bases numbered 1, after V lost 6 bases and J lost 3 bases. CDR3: CASRGQANQPQHF. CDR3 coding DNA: TGTGCCAGCAGGGGACAGGCCAATCAGCCCCAGCATTTT.

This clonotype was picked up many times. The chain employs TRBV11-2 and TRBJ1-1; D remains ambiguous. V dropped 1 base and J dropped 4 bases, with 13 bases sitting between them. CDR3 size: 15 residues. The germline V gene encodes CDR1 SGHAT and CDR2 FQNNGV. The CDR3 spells CASSLGPGGSTEAFF. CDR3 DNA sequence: TGTGCCAGCAGCTTAGGTCCTGGTGGCAGCACTGAAGCTTTCTTT.

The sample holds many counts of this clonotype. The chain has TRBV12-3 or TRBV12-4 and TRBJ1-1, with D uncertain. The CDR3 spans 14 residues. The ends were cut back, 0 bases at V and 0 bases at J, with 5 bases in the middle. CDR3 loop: CASSLAAMNTEAFF. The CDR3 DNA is TGTGCCAGCAGTTTAGCGGCCATGAACACTGAAGCTTTCTTT.

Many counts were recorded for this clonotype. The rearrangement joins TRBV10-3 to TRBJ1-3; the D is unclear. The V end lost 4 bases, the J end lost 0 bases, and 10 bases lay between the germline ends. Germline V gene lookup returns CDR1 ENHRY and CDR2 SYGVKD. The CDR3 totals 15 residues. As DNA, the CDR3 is TGTGCCATCAGTGTACCCAGATACTCTGGAAACACCATATATTTT. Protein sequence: CAISVPRYSGNTIYF.

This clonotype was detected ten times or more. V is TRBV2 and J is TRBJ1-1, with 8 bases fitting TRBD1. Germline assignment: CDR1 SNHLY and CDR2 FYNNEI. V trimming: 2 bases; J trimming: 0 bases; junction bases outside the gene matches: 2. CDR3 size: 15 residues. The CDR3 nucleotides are TGTGCCAGCAGTGAACAGGGGGCGATGAACACTGAAGCTTTCTTT. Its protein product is CASSEQGAMNTEAFF.

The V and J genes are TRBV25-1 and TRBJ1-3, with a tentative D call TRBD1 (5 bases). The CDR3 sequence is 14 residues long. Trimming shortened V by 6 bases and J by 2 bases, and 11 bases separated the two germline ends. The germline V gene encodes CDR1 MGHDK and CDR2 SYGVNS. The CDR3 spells CASSVGEAGNTIYF. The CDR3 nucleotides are TGTGCCAGCAGCGTAGGGGAGGCTGGAAACACCATATATTTT.

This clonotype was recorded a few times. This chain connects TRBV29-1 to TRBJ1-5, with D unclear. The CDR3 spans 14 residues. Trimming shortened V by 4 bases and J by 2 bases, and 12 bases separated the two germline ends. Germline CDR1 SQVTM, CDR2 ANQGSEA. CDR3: CSVVREGGNQPQHF. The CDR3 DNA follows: TGCAGCGTTGTTCGGGAGGGAGGCAATCAGCCCCAGCATTTT.

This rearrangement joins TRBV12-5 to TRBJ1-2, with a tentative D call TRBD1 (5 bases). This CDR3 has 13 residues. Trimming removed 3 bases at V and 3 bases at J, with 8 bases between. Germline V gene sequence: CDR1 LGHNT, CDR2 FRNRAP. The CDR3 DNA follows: TGTGCTAGTGGTTTAGAAGGGGACTATGGCTACACCTTC. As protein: CASGLEGDYGYTF.

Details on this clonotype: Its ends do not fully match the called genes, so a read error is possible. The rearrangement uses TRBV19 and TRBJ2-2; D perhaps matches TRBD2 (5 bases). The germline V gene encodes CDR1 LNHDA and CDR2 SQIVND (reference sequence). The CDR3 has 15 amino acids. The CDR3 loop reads CASSSRDTNTGELLF. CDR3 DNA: TGTGCCAGTAGTAGCCGAGATACGAACACCGGGGAGCTGCTTTTT.

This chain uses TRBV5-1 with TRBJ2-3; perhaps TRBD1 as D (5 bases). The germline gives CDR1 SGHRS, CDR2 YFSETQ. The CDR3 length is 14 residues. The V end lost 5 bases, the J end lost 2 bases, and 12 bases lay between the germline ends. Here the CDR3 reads CASRGGHDTDTQYF. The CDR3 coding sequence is TGCGCCAGCAGGGGCGGACACGACACAGATACGCAGTATTTT.

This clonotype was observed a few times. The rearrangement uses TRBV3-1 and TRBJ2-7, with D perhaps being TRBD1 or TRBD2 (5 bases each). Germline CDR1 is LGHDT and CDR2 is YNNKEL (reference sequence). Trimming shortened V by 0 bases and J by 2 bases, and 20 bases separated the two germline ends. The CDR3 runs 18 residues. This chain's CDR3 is CASSQDLTSGTFTYEQYF. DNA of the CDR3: TGTGCCAGCAGCCAAGATCTCACCTCAGGGACGTTTACCTACGAGCAGTACTTC.

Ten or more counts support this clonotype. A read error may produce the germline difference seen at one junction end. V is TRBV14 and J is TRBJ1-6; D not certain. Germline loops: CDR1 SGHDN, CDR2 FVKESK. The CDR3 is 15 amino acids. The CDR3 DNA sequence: TGTGCCGGCAGCCAGAACTCTCCCCGGGATTCACCCCTCCACTTT. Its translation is CAGSQNSPRDSPLHF.

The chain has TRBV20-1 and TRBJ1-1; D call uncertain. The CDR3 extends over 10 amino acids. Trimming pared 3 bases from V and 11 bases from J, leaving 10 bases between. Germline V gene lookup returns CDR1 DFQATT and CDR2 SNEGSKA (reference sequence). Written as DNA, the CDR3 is TGCAGTGCTAGTATAGGGTCGGCTTTCTTT. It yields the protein CSASIGSAFF.

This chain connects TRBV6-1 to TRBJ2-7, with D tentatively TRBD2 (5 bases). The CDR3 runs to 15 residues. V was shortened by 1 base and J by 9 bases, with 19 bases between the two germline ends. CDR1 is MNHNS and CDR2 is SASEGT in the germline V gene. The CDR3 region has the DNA TGTGCCAGCAGTGAAGTCTTACTAGACTTACGAGGGCAGTACTTC. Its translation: CASSEVLLDLRGQYF.

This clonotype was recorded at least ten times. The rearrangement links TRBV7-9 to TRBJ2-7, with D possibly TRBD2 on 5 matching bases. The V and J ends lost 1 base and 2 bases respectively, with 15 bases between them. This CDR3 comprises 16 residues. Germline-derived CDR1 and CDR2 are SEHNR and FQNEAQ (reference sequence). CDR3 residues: CASSLVGRRTPYEQYF. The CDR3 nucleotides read TGTGCCAGCAGCTTAGTAGGCCGGAGGACCCCCTACGAGCAGTACTTC. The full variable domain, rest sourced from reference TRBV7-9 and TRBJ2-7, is DTGVSQNPRHKITKRGQNVTFRCDPISEHNRLYWYRQTLGQGPEFLTYFQNEAQLEKSRLLSDRFSAERPKGSFSTLEIQRTEQGDSAMYLCASSLVGRRTPYEQYFGPGTRLTVT.

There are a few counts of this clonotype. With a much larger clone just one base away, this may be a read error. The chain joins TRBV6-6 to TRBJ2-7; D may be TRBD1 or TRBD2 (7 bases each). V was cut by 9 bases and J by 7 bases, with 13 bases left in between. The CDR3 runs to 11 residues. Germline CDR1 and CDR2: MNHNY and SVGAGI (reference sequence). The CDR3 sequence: CASQGGEEQYF. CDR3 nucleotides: TGTGCCAGTCAGGGGGGGGAAGAGCAGTACTTC.

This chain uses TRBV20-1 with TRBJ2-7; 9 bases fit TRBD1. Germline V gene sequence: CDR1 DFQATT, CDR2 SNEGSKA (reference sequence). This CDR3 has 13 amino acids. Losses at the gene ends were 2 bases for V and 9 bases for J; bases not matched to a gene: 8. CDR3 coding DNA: TGCAGTGCTAGAAACCCGGGACAGGGTATGCAGTACTTC. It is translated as CSARNPGQGMQYF.

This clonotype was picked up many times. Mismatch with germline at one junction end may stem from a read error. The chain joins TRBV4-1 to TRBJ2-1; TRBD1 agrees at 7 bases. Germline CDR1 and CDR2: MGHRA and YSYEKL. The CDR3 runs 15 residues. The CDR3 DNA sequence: TGCGCCAGCAGCCACCCCAGGGGGATGTACAATGGGCAGTTCTTC. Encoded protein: CASSHPRGMYNGQFF.

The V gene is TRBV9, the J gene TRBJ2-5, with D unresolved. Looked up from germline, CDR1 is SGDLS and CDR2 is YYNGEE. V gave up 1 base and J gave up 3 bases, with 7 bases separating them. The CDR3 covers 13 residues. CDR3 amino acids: CASSVRSEETQYF. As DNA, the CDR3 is TGTGCCAGCAGCGTAAGATCAGAAGAGACCCAGTACTTC.

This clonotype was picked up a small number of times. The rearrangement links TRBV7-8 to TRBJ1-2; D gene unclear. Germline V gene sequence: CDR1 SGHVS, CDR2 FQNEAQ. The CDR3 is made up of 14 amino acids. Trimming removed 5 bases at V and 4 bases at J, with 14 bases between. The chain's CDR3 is CASSATDRLYGYTF. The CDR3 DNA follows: TGTGCCAGCAGCGCAACGGACCGACTCTATGGCTACACCTTC.

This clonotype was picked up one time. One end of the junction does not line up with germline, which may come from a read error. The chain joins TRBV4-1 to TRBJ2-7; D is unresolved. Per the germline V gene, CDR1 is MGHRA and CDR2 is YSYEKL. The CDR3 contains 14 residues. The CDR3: CASNQGSSLGEQYF. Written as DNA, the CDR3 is TGCGCCAGCAACCAAGGATCCTCGCTCGGCGAGCAGTACTTC.

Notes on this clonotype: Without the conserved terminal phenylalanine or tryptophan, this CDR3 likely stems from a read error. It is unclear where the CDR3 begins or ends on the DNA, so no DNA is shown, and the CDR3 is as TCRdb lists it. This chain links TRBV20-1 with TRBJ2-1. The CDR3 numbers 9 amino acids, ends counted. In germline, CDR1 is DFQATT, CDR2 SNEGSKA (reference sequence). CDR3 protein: CSAGKGQSY.

The CDR3 nucleotides read TGTGCCAGCAGCACAAGGACAGGGCACTACGAGCAGTACTTC. Its protein is CASSTRTGHYEQYF. The chain recombines TRBV7-8 with TRBJ2-7; 8 bases fit TRBD1. Trimming took 5 bases from V and 3 from J; bases not matched to a gene: 6. Germline values: CDR1 SGHVS, CDR2 FQNEAQ. This CDR3 is 14 amino acids long.

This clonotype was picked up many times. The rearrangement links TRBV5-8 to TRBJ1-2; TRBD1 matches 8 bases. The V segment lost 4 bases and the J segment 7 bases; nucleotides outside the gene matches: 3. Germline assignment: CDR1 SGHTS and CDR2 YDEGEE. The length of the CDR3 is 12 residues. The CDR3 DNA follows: TGTGCCAGCAGCGACAGGGGAACTGGCTACACCTTC. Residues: CASSDRGTGYTF.

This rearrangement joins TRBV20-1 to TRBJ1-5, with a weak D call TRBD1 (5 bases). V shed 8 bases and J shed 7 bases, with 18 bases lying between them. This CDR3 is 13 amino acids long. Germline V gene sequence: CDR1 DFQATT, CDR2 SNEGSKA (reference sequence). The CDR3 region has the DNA TGCAGTCTGTCGAAAGGGGAGGGGCAGCCCCAGCATTTT. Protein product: CSLSKGEGQPQHF.

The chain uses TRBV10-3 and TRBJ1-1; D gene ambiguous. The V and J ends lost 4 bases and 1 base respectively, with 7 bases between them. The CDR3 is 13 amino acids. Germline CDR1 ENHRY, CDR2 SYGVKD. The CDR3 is CAISVVGNTEAFF. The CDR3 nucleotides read TGTGCCATCAGTGTAGTGGGGAACACTGAAGCTTTCTTT.

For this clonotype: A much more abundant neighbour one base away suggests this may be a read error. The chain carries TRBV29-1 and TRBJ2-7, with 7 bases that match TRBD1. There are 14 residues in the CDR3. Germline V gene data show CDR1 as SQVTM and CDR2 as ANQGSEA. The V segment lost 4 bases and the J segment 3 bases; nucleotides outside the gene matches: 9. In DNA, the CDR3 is TGCAGCGTTGCTCCGGGACAGAGCTTCTACGAGCAGTACTTC. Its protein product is CSVAPGQSFYEQYF.